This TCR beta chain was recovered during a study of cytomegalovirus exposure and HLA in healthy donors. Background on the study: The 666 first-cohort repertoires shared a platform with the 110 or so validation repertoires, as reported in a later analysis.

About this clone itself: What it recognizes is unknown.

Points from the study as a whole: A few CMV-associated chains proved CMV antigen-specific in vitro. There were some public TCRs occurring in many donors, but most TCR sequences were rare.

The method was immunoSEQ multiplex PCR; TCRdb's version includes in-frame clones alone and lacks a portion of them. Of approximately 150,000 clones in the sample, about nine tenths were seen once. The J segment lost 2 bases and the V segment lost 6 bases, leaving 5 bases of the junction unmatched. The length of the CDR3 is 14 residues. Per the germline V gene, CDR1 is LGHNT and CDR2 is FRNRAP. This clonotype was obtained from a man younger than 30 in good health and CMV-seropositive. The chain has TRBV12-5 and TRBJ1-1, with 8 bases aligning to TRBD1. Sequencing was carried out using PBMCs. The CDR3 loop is CASGPGQGNTEAFF. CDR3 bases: TGTGCTAGTGGCCCCGGACAGGGCAACACTGAAGCTTTCTTT.